One sample yielded the 29 T cell receptor beta chains listed below, sequenced in a study of cytomegalovirus exposure and HLA in healthy donors. The PCR was carried out with 60 Vbeta primers and 13 Jbeta primers. Repertoires were generated with immunoSEQ multiplex PCR, while TCRdb's copy carries only in-frame clones and drops some. This repertoire shows tens of thousands of clones, around 68% found once; its top ten account for 11%. The source material was PBMCs. The receptors were sampled from a woman aged 30 to 39 in good health and CMV-seronegative.

This clone has a handful of counts. This chain uses TRBV28 with TRBJ1-2, with 10 bases identical to TRBD1. CDR1 and CDR2 from the germline V gene are MDHEN and SYDVKM. V dropped 2 bases and J dropped 4; count of bases not matched to a gene: 7. The CDR3 is made up of 16 amino acids. Written as DNA, the CDR3 is TGTGCCAGCAGTTTAGAGGGACAGGGGACTGTCTATGGCTACACCTTC. Its protein is CASSLEGQGTVYGYTF.

The J gene is TRBJ2-2, the V gene TRBV10-1; 7 bases are shared with TRBD2. This CDR3 has 16 amino acids. The V and J ends lost 0 bases and 2 bases, in that order; junction bases with no gene match: 3. Germline V lookup: CDR1 WNHNN, CDR2 SYGVQD (reference sequence). The CDR3 DNA reads TGCGCCAGCAGTGAGTCACGGGGGGTTAACACCGGGGAGCTGTTTTTT. This translates into CASSESRGVNTGELFF.

The chain employs TRBV18 and TRBJ2-7; 8 bases fit TRBD1. Germline V gene sequence: CDR1 KGHSH, CDR2 LQKENI. The J segment lost 5 bases and the V segment lost 3 bases, leaving 3 bases of the junction unmatched. There are 13 residues in the CDR3. The CDR3 nucleotides are TGTGCCAGCTCACCGACAGGGGTCCACGAGCAGTACTTC. It codes for CASSPTGVHEQYF.

The chain has TRBV30 and TRBJ2-3, with D possibly being TRBD2 (7 bases). Germline V gives CDR1 GTSNPN, CDR2 SVGIG (reference sequence). This CDR3 region has 16 residues. The ends were cut back, 3 bases at V and 3 bases at J, with 19 bases in the middle. The CDR3 DNA follows: TGTGCCTGGAGCGGAAAACGGGGGGCCTTGACAGATACGCAGTATTTT. Translated: CAWSGKRGALTDTQYF.

This clone occurred a few times. The same CDR3 can be traced to other DNA sequences in this sample. V usage is TRBV19 and J usage is TRBJ2-7; 7 bases agree with TRBD1. Germline V gives CDR1 LNHDA, CDR2 SQIVND (reference sequence). V lost 4 bases to trimming and J lost 1 base; unmatched junction nucleotides: 4. The CDR3 consists of 14 residues. CDR3 protein: CASSTGDSSYEQYF. As DNA, the CDR3 is TGTGCCAGTAGTACCGGGGACAGTTCCTACGAGCAGTACTTC.

The chain carries TRBV20-1 and TRBJ1-2, with unresolved D. CDR3 length: 11 amino acids. Trimming removed 1 base from V and 4 bases from J, with 4 bases in between. Germline CDR1 is DFQATT and CDR2 is SNEGSKA (reference sequence). CDR3 amino acids: CSARGSYGYTF. DNA for the CDR3: TGCAGTGCTAGAGGCAGCTATGGCTACACCTTC.

V gene TRBV9 combines with J gene TRBJ2-2; 9 positions agree with TRBD1. CDR3 size: 13 residues. Germline V gene lookup returns CDR1 SGDLS and CDR2 YYNGEE. The junction had 5 bases not matched to a gene; V was cut back by 4 bases and J by 10 bases. The CDR3 protein is CASSLGQGEELFF. The CDR3 nucleotides are TGTGCCAGCAGCTTGGGACAGGGTGAGGAGCTGTTTTTT.

V is TRBV2 and J is TRBJ2-1; a weak D match, TRBD1 (5 bases). This CDR3 is 11 amino acids long. The V and J ends lost 8 bases and 4 bases respectively, with 6 bases between them. In germline, CDR1 is SNHLY, CDR2 FYNNEI. CDR3 residues: CASDRYNEQFF. CDR3 DNA: TGTGCCAGCGACAGATACAATGAGCAGTTCTTC.

This clone has more than one count but fewer than ten. This CDR3 reads CASSYRTGCGYTF. Written as DNA, the CDR3 is TGTGCCAGCAGTTACAGAACAGGGTGTGGCTACACCTTC. This chain uses TRBV6-7 with TRBJ1-2; maybe TRBD1 (6 bases). TRBV6-7 is sorted into the ORF group, with uncertain function. Trimming stripped 2 bases from V and 7 bases from J, with 11 bases between. The CDR3 is 13 amino acids.

The chain links TRBV5-4 to TRBJ2-4; D gene uncertain. CDR1 and CDR2 (germline): SGHNT, YYREEE (reference sequence). The CDR3 has 15 residues. With 0 bases removed from V and 2 bases from J, the gap between germline ends came to 9 bases. CDR3 nucleotides: TGTGCCAGCAGCTTGGCTGAGGTACCCAAAAACATTCAGTACTTC. It encodes CASSLAEVPKNIQYF.

This chain connects TRBV28 to TRBJ2-1; maybe TRBD1 (5 bases). CDR3 size: 16 residues. Between the trimmed V and J ends, which lost 5 bases and 4 bases, there was a span of 18 bases. The germline V gene encodes CDR1 MDHEN and CDR2 SYDVKM. CDR3 nucleotides: TGTGCCAGCAGTACCTTTCAGGGCCTGCTTTACAATGAGCAGTTCTTC. Protein sequence: CASSTFQGLLYNEQFF.

There are a few counts of this clone. V usage is TRBV28 and J usage is TRBJ2-3; TRBD2 matches 9 bases. This CDR3 is 16 amino acids long. The V gene's germline CDR1 is MDHEN and CDR2 SYDVKM. V lost 5 bases to trimming and J lost 4 bases; unmatched junction nucleotides: 10. CDR3 coding DNA: TGTGCCAGCAGTATTCTAGCGGGGCCCCGGGCAGATACGCAGTATTTT. Translation: CASSILAGPRADTQYF.

This clone was observed a few times. The genes are TRBV9 and TRBJ1-3, with 8 bases matching TRBD1. The germline V gene has CDR1 SGDLS and CDR2 YYNGEE. This CDR3 region has 14 residues. Trimming at V came to 4 bases and at J to 3 bases, leaving 3 bases not matched to a gene. The CDR3 coding sequence is TGTGCCAGCAGCCGACAGGGGATTGGAAACACCATATATTTT. This codes for CASSRQGIGNTIYF. Full variable domain (missing parts from reference TRBV9 and TRBJ1-3): DSGVTQTPKHLITATGQRVTLRCSPRSGDLSVYWYQQSLDQGLQFLIQYYNGEERAKGNILERFSAQQFPDLHSELNLSSLELGDSALYFCASSRQGIGNTIYFGEGSWLTVV.

This sequence joins TRBV5-4 and TRBJ2-7; unclear D gene. Germline values: CDR1 SGHNT, CDR2 YYREEE (reference sequence). This CDR3 is 12 amino acids long. V dropped 0 bases and J dropped 12 bases, with 13 bases sitting between them. CDR3 coding DNA: TGTGCCAGCAGCTTGGACTCCGTTAGCCCGTACTTC. Its translation: CASSLDSVSPYF.

The rearrangement joins TRBV5-1 to TRBJ2-5; 12 bases match TRBD1. This CDR3 has 16 amino acids. Trimming took 5 bases from V and 5 from J; bases not matched to a gene: 10. The V gene's germline CDR1 is SGHRS and CDR2 YFSETQ. The CDR3 bases are TGCGCCAGCAGAAACCTCGGGACAGGGGGCCTGGAGACCCAGTACTTC. Translating it yields CASRNLGTGGLETQYF. Combining the CDR3 with reference TRBV5-1 and TRBJ2-5 gives the whole variable domain KAGVTQTPRYLIKTRGQQVTLSCSPISGHRSVSWYQQTPGQGLQFLFEYFSETQRNKGNFPGRFSGRQFSNSRSEMNVSTLELGDSALYLCASRNLGTGGLETQYFGPGTRLLVL.

The CDR3 nucleotides are TGTGCCAGCAGCCTCATCCTAACAGGGAAGCTTGGCACTGAAGCTTTCTTT. It encodes CASSLILTGKLGTEAFF. V usage is TRBV14 and J usage is TRBJ1-1, with a tentative D call TRBD1 (6 bases). CDR1 is SGHDN, CDR2 FVKESK, per germline. V lost 4 bases and J lost 4, with 22 bases in between. The CDR3 covers 17 residues. The full variable domain, in which reference TRBV14 and TRBJ1-1 provide the parts outside the CDR3, is EAGVTQFPSHSVIEKGQTVTLRCDPISGHDNLYWYRRVMGKEIKFLLHFVKESKQDESGMPNNRFLAERTGGTYSTLKVQPAELEDSGVYFCASSLILTGKLGTEAFFGQGTRLTVV.

J is TRBJ2-5 and V is TRBV4-1, with 7 bases that match TRBD1. V lost 0 bases and J lost 5; bases outside the gene matches: 12. Per germline, CDR1 MGHRA and CDR2 YSYEKL. The CDR3 extends over 17 amino acids. The CDR3 loop is CASSQDRSKGARETQYF. Here the CDR3 DNA reads TGCGCCAGCAGCCAAGACAGGTCCAAGGGGGCGAGGGAGACCCAGTACTTC.

The rearrangement uses TRBV5-1 and TRBJ2-2, with TRBD2 identical over 12 bases. Trimming at V came to 4 bases and at J to 7 bases, leaving 8 bases not matched to a gene. Germline values: CDR1 SGHRS, CDR2 YFSETQ. CDR3 length: 16 amino acids. In DNA form, the CDR3 reads TGCGCCAGCAGCGTGCTAGCGGGGGGGCCTGACGGGGAGCTGTTTTTT. Residues: CASSVLAGGPDGELFF. Full variable domain (outside the CDR3, taken from reference TRBV5-1 and TRBJ2-2): KAGVTQTPRYLIKTRGQQVTLSCSPISGHRSVSWYQQTPGQGLQFLFEYFSETQRNKGNFPGRFSGRQFSNSRSEMNVSTLELGDSALYLCASSVLAGGPDGELFFGEGSRLTVL.

The chain combines TRBV4-2 with TRBJ1-1; D gene unclear. The germline V gene has CDR1 LGHNA and CDR2 YNFKEQ. With 4 bases removed from V and 3 bases from J, the gap between germline ends came to 12 bases. The CDR3 covers 14 residues. For the CDR3, the DNA is TGTGCCAGCAGCCCCGTAAGCGGTTACACTGAAGCTTTCTTT. Its protein product is CASSPVSGYTEAFF.

The CDR3 reads CASSSGFAGRTEAFF. The CDR3 coding sequence is TGTGCCAGCAGCTCAGGATTTGCAGGGCGGACTGAAGCTTTCTTT. The genes are TRBV13 and TRBJ1-1, with a weak D call TRBD1 (5 bases). Looked up from germline, CDR1 is PRHDT and CDR2 is FYEKMQ (reference sequence). Trimming shortened V by 4 bases and J by 5 bases, and 17 bases separated the two germline ends. The CDR3 has 15 residues.

This clone was counted between two and nine times. The chain recombines TRBV2 with TRBJ1-1; D may be TRBD1 (5 bases). CDR3 length: 14 residues. Trimming shortened V by 6 bases and J by 0 bases, and 11 bases separated the two germline ends. The V gene's germline CDR1 is SNHLY and CDR2 FYNNEI. CDR3 in DNA: TGTGCCAGCAGCTTTGACAGAGTGAACACTGAAGCTTTCTTT. It encodes CASSFDRVNTEAFF.

J is TRBJ1-1 and V is TRBV7-3; D might be TRBD1 (6 bases). Germline CDR1 reads SGHTA; CDR2 reads FQGTGA. The V end lost 5 bases, the J end lost 9 bases, and 16 bases lay between the germline ends. There are 13 residues in the CDR3. The CDR3 DNA follows: TGTGCCAGCAGCCCACAACCCCAGGGGAAAGCTTTCTTT. Translating gives CASSPQPQGKAFF.

V and J are TRBV18 and TRBJ1-1; D ambiguous. The CDR3 has 13 amino acids. V was trimmed by 5 bases and J by 7 bases, leaving 14 bases between them. The V gene's germline CDR1 is KGHSH and CDR2 LQKENI. The CDR3 protein is CASSINQAYEAFF. The CDR3, as DNA: TGTGCCAGCTCAATAAACCAAGCCTATGAAGCTTTCTTT.

This chain joins TRBV4-1 and TRBJ2-3, with D maybe TRBD2 (5 bases). CDR1 is MGHRA, CDR2 YSYEKL, per germline. V lost 4 bases and J 4 bases, leaving 21 bases between the germline ends. This CDR3 region has 17 residues. CDR3 nucleotide sequence: TGCGCCAGCAGCCCCCCCTATAAGAGGGATTGGGCAGATACGCAGTATTTT. It codes for CASSPPYKRDWADTQYF.

The chain combines TRBV28 with TRBJ1-6; weak D call: TRBD1 (5 bases). The germline gives CDR1 MDHEN, CDR2 SYDVKM. The CDR3 runs 14 residues. V was shortened by 5 bases and J by 7 bases, with 12 bases between the two germline ends. As DNA, the CDR3 is TGTGCCAGCAGTAGTAGACAGACCAATTCACCCCTCCACTTT. The encoded protein is CASSSRQTNSPLHF. Full variable domain (remainder filled in from reference TRBV28 and TRBJ1-6): DVKVTQSSRYLVKRTGEKVFLECVQDMDHENMFWYRQDPGLGLRLIYFSYDVKMKEKGDIPEGYSVSREKKERFSLILESASTNQTSMYLCASSSRQTNSPLHFGNGTRLTVT.

In its sample, this clone was seen a few times. The chain carries TRBV7-2 and TRBJ2-1; maybe TRBD2 (7 bases). V dropped 1 base and J dropped 7 bases, with 14 bases sitting between them. CDR3 size: 15 residues. Germline V CDR1 and CDR2: SGHTA, FQGNSA. The CDR3 nucleotides read TGTGCCAGCAGCTTAGTTGGGGGGGGCGGGAATGAGCAGTTCTTC. This encodes CASSLVGGGGNEQFF.

J is TRBJ2-3 and V is TRBV10-2, with D perhaps matching TRBD2 (5 bases). V was pared by 0 bases and J by 8 bases, with 9 bases between. The CDR3 totals 13 residues. Germline V gene lookup returns CDR1 WSHSY and CDR2 SAAADI. DNA for the CDR3: TGCGCCAGCAGTGAGTCGCGGGTGGGTACGCAGTATTTT. The encoded protein is CASSESRVGTQYF.

The V gene is TRBV6-5, the J gene TRBJ1-2; 7 bases fit TRBD1. Germline values: CDR1 MNHEY, CDR2 SVGAGI. The trim removed 0 bases at V and 2 bases at J, leaving 6 bases unmatched. The CDR3 runs to 16 residues. DNA of the CDR3: TGTGCCAGCAGTTACTCCCCTTCGGGACAGAACTATGGCTACACCTTC. Encoded protein: CASSYSPSGQNYGYTF.

The chain joins TRBV5-1 to TRBJ2-3; D perhaps matches TRBD2 (7 bases). The CDR3 has 16 residues. V was cut by 4 bases and J by 3 bases, with 18 bases left in between. CDR1 is SGHRS, CDR2 YFSETQ, per germline. As DNA, the CDR3 is TGCGCCAGCAGCCCTCGGAGGGGGGGTTGGACAGATACGCAGTATTTT. Translation gives CASSPRRGGWTDTQYF. The full variable domain, rest sourced from reference TRBV5-1 and TRBJ2-3, is KAGVTQTPRYLIKTRGQQVTLSCSPISGHRSVSWYQQTPGQGLQFLFEYFSETQRNKGNFPGRFSGRQFSNSRSEMNVSTLELGDSALYLCASSPRRGGWTDTQYFGPGTRLTVL.